Below, 29 T cell receptor beta chains from the same sample are listed, as sequenced in a study of memory CD4+ T cells and cytomegalovirus serostatus. Libraries were prepared by immunoSEQ multiplex PCR; TCRdb keeps only in-frame clonotypes and omits some of them. The table lists some 48,000 clones, just under 80% of them singletons. Single viable CD3+CD4+CD8-CD45RO+ cells were sorted as the memory CD4+ T cells. Sequenced: memory CD4+ T cells from blood. The receptor source for this set is an adult in good health and CMV-seronegative.

This clone was counted once. This chain joins TRBV28 and TRBJ2-7; D gene ambiguous. The CDR3 covers 16 residues. The germline gives CDR1 MDHEN, CDR2 SYDVKM. V was cut by 5 bases and J by 6 bases, with 23 bases left in between. The CDR3 sequence is CASSPHLSSFPTEQYF. In nucleotides, the CDR3 is TGTGCCAGCAGTCCCCACCTGAGTAGCTTCCCGACCGAGCAGTACTTC.

The V and J genes are TRBV15 and TRBJ1-1; D might be TRBD1 (5 bases). V lost 1 base and J lost 0, with 18 bases in between. From germline, CDR1 is LNHNV and CDR2 YYDKDF (reference sequence). The CDR3 spans 18 residues. CDR3 sequence reads: CATSRVGRVRGVNTEAFF. DNA for the CDR3: TGTGCCACCAGCAGAGTAGGGAGGGTTAGGGGCGTGAACACTGAAGCTTTCTTT.

This chain joins TRBV4-1 and TRBJ2-7, with D possibly TRBD2 on 7 matching bases. The CDR3 is 15 residues long. Trimming removed 3 bases from V and 5 bases from J, with 17 bases in between. Per the germline V gene, CDR1 is MGHRA and CDR2 is YSYEKL. CDR3 residues: CASSHPTSGGDEQYF. The CDR3 nucleotides read TGCGCCAGCAGCCACCCGACTTCGGGGGGCGACGAGCAGTACTTC.

With respect to this clone: A read error may account for a junction end that differs from germline. The genes are TRBV10-3 and TRBJ2-7; no firm D call. Per the germline V gene, CDR1 is ENHRY and CDR2 is SYGVKD. CDR3 length equals 15 residues. Here the CDR3 DNA reads TGTGCCATCAGTCAGTCAAGCGTCCCCGCCTACGAGCAGTACTTC. Translated: CAISQSSVPAYEQYF.

The CDR3 loop reads CASTYSGNGADTQYF. CDR3 nucleotide sequence: TGTGCCAGCACCTATAGCGGGAACGGGGCAGATACGCAGTATTTT. This chain connects TRBV28 to TRBJ2-3; 8 bases line up with TRBD2. The CDR3 loop spans 15 amino acids. In germline, CDR1 is MDHEN, CDR2 SYDVKM. After removal of 7 bases from V and 4 bases from J, the junction contained 10 bases not matched to a gene.

This chain joins TRBV5-1 and TRBJ1-3; the D gene is possibly TRBD1 (5 bases). The germline gives CDR1 SGHRS, CDR2 YFSETQ. This CDR3 has 14 amino acids. V was trimmed by 4 bases and J by 0 bases, leaving 8 bases between them. The CDR3 DNA sequence: TGCGCCAGCAGCCCAGACAGCTCTGGAAACACCATATATTTT. Translating gives CASSPDSSGNTIYF.

The CDR3 reads CSVESLLDGYTEAFF. CDR3 sequence (DNA): TGCAGCGTTGAATCCCTACTAGACGGCTACACTGAAGCTTTCTTT. The rearrangement uses TRBV29-1 and TRBJ1-1; D unresolved. Germline loops: CDR1 SQVTM, CDR2 ANQGSEA. Trimming removed 2 bases from V and 3 bases from J, with 16 bases in between. This CDR3 region has 15 residues.

The chain links TRBV15 to TRBJ1-4, with D possibly being TRBD1 (5 bases). Germline V gene sequence: CDR1 LNHNV, CDR2 YYDKDF (reference sequence). V lost 3 bases and J 2 bases, leaving 16 bases between the germline ends. This CDR3 is built from 17 residues. CDR3 protein: CATSSGPRGGTNEKLFF. CDR3 DNA sequence: TGTGCCACCAGCAGTGGTCCTCGGGGGGGTACTAATGAAAAACTGTTTTTT.

This chain links TRBV6-6 with TRBJ2-7; D is possibly TRBD2 (7 bases). The CDR3 length is 13 residues. Germline V CDR1 and CDR2: MNHNY, SVGAGI (reference sequence). The V and J ends lost 8 bases and 0 bases respectively, with 11 bases between them. CDR3 in amino acids: CASGRGGSYEQYF. The CDR3 bases are TGTGCCAGCGGTAGGGGGGGCTCCTACGAGCAGTACTTC.

This clone was counted once. V gene TRBV6-1 combines with J gene TRBJ2-3, with D maybe TRBD2 (7 bases). Germline V lookup: CDR1 MNHNS, CDR2 SASEGT. The CDR3 length is 14 residues. Trimming removed 7 bases at V and 5 bases at J, with 16 bases between. CDR3 DNA: TGTGCCAGCACTGGGGGGGCGGAGGGAGATACGCAGTATTTT. Encoded protein: CASTGGAEGDTQYF.

The chain combines TRBV21-1 with TRBJ1-3; TRBD1, the D gene given by the table, was not confirmed from the DNA. TRBV21-1 is tagged as a pseudogene. The CDR3 consists of 20 residues. CDR3: CASRTCHSGQGRNSGNTIYF. CDR3 sequence (DNA): TGTGCCAGCAGGACTTGCCATTCGGGACAGGGAAGAAACTCTGGAAACACCATATATTTT.

The chain has TRBV6-5 and TRBJ1-2, with D tentatively TRBD1 (5 bases). V lost 4 bases to trimming and J lost 2 bases, with 17 bases between them. The length of the CDR3 is 16 residues. CDR1 MNHEY and CDR2 SVGAGI come from the germline V gene. CDR3 sequence: CASSSPRRALNYGYTF. CDR3 sequence (DNA): TGTGCCAGCAGTTCTCCTCGCAGGGCCCTGAACTATGGCTACACCTTC.

This rearrangement joins TRBV28 to TRBJ2-3; a possible D gene is TRBD2 (7 bases). The V and J ends lost 7 bases and 4 bases respectively, with 18 bases between them. Germline V CDR1 and CDR2: MDHEN, SYDVKM. The CDR3 has 15 amino acids. In DNA form, the CDR3 reads TGTGCCAGCACGTGGGGGGGCGAGGGGTCAGATACGCAGTATTTT. Its translation: CASTWGGEGSDTQYF.

This clone was observed once. The chain joins TRBV10-2 to TRBJ2-7; 7 nucleotides match TRBD1. The CDR3 length is 15 residues. V trimming: 3 bases; J trimming: 3 bases; junction bases outside the gene matches: 8. The germline V gene encodes CDR1 WSHSY and CDR2 SAAADI. The CDR3 is CASSDRGQADYEQYF. The CDR3 nucleotides read TGCGCCAGCAGTGACAGAGGACAGGCAGACTACGAGCAGTACTTC.

This clone was counted a single time. The chain is built from TRBV5-1 and TRBJ1-2; D is uncertain. This CDR3 region has 14 residues. Germline CDR1 reads SGHRS; CDR2 reads YFSETQ. V was trimmed by 1 base and J by 3 bases, leaving 10 bases between them. CDR3 region: CASSLLTPDYGYTF. For the CDR3, the DNA is TGCGCCAGCAGCTTGCTAACGCCAGACTATGGCTACACCTTC. The full variable domain, in which reference TRBV5-1 and TRBJ1-2 provide the parts outside the CDR3, is KAGVTQTPRYLIKTRGQQVTLSCSPISGHRSVSWYQQTPGQGLQFLFEYFSETQRNKGNFPGRFSGRQFSNSRSEMNVSTLELGDSALYLCASSLLTPDYGYTFGSGTRLTVV.

V gene TRBV5-1 combines with J gene TRBJ1-1; D is perhaps TRBD1 (5 bases). V shed 0 bases and J shed 1 base, with 10 bases lying between them. Germline V lookup: CDR1 SGHRS, CDR2 YFSETQ. The CDR3 consists of 15 residues. The DNA of the CDR3 is TGCGCCAGCAGCTTGGCCTCCGGACAGAACACTGAAGCTTTCTTT. It translates to CASSLASGQNTEAFF.

This clone was detected once. The V gene is TRBV6-6, the J gene TRBJ2-1, with 12 bases fitting TRBD2. The V segment lost 5 bases and the J segment 6 bases; nucleotides outside the gene matches: 8. This CDR3 is 16 amino acids long. Germline CDR1 MNHNY, CDR2 SVGAGI (reference sequence). As DNA, the CDR3 is TGTGCCAGCAGTACCCAAAGGACTAGCGGGACCAATGAGCAGTTCTTC. Its protein is CASSTQRTSGTNEQFF.

This chain uses TRBV30 with TRBJ2-5; D may match TRBD1 or TRBD2 (5 bases each). Germline V CDR1 and CDR2: GTSNPN, SVGIG (reference sequence). Trimming pared 2 bases from V and 5 bases from J, leaving 6 bases between. CDR3 length equals 11 residues. The CDR3 sequence is CAWSWGETQYF. The DNA for the CDR3 is TGTGCCTGGAGTTGGGGGGAGACCCAGTACTTC.

In its sample, this clone was seen once. The V gene is TRBV6-1, the J gene TRBJ2-4, with a tentative D call TRBD1 (5 bases). V was clipped by 5 bases and J by 7 bases, with 15 bases between them. The CDR3 loop spans 14 amino acids. Per the germline V gene, CDR1 is MNHNS and CDR2 is SASEGT. The CDR3 region has the DNA TGTGCCAGCAGTCCTGGATGGCAGGGTAACATTCAGTACTTC. Protein: CASSPGWQGNIQYF.

Of note for this clone: The same CDR3 arises from other DNA sequences in this sample as well. The chain employs TRBV5-4 and TRBJ1-1; 9 nucleotides match TRBD1. The V segment lost 0 bases and the J segment 5 bases; nucleotides outside the gene matches: 5. This CDR3 comprises 15 residues. From germline, CDR1 is SGHNT and CDR2 YYREEE (reference sequence). The CDR3 sequence is CASSLGQTGGTEAFF. Here the CDR3 DNA reads TGTGCCAGCAGCTTGGGGCAGACAGGGGGAACTGAAGCTTTCTTT.

The count of this clone is one. CDR3 sequence reads: CASSLRTANTEAFF. CDR3 DNA sequence: TGTGCCAGCAGCTTGCGGACGGCGAACACTGAAGCTTTCTTT. The chain combines TRBV7-6 with TRBJ1-1; no clear D. V shed 3 bases and J shed 1 base, with 9 bases lying between them. Germline V gene data show CDR1 as SGHVS and CDR2 as FNYEAQ. This CDR3 is built from 14 residues.

The genes are TRBV19 and TRBJ1-3; a weak D match, TRBD1 (6 bases). CDR3 length: 16 amino acids. Germline V gene sequence: CDR1 LNHDA, CDR2 SQIVND (reference sequence). The germline V and J ends were trimmed by 6 bases and 2 bases, with 17 bases remaining between them. In DNA form, the CDR3 reads TGTGCCAGTAGGAACAATGACAGGACCGCTGGAAACACCATATATTTT. It is translated as CASRNNDRTAGNTIYF.

The count of this clone is one. The V and J genes are TRBV7-9 and TRBJ2-5, with TRBD2 matching over 15 bases. The ends lost 5 bases at V and 1 base at J; junction bases unmatched: 5. This CDR3 is 17 amino acids long. In germline, CDR1 is SEHNR, CDR2 FQNEAQ (reference sequence). DNA of the CDR3: TGTGCCAGCAGCCCCCAGGGACTAGCGGGGGGCCAAGAGACCCAGTACTTC. This gives the protein CASSPQGLAGGQETQYF.

The chain couples TRBV7-9 to TRBJ1-2; D remains unclear. In germline, CDR1 is SEHNR, CDR2 FQNEAQ (reference sequence). Trimming left V 0 bases short and J 3 bases short, with 5 bases between. This CDR3 spans 13 amino acids. In nucleotides, the CDR3 is TGTGCCAGCAGCTTAGCGACGGACTATGGCTACACCTTC. Protein sequence: CASSLATDYGYTF.

V and J are TRBV7-2 and TRBJ1-2, with 10 bases aligning to TRBD1. This CDR3 is built from 14 residues. The trim removed 6 bases at V and 4 bases at J, leaving 5 bases unmatched. Germline lookup yields CDR1 SGHTA and CDR2 FQGNSA. The CDR3 DNA follows: TGTGCCAGCAGGACAGGGGGCTCCCTCTATGGCTACACCTTC. It translates to CASRTGGSLYGYTF.

The V gene is TRBV29-1, the J gene TRBJ2-7; no reliable D call. The CDR3 covers 14 residues. Germline CDR1 and CDR2: SQVTM and ANQGSEA. V was cut by 4 bases and J by 4 bases, with 17 bases left in between. This CDR3 is CSVVGGRPPYEQYF. The CDR3 coding sequence is TGCAGCGTTGTGGGCGGCCGTCCTCCGTACGAGCAGTACTTC.

The rearrangement uses TRBV11-2 and TRBJ2-5; D is unresolved. V lost 5 bases to trimming and J lost 2 bases, with 15 bases between them. CDR1 is SGHAT, CDR2 FQNNGV, per germline. The CDR3 length is 15 residues. CDR3 sequence (DNA): TGTGCCAGCAGCCGTAATACTGTTTCTCAAGAGACCCAGTACTTC. Residues: CASSRNTVSQETQYF.

The genes are TRBV5-4 and TRBJ2-2, with 9 bases aligning to TRBD2. The V segment lost 0 bases and the J segment 5 bases; nucleotides outside the gene matches: 5. From germline, CDR1 is SGHNT and CDR2 YYREEE (reference sequence). The CDR3 spans 16 residues. The CDR3 sequence: CASSLAVLAGTGELFF. The CDR3 nucleotides are TGTGCCAGCAGCTTGGCGGTGCTAGCGGGAACCGGGGAGCTGTTTTTT.

The chain recombines TRBV18 with TRBJ2-5, with 7 bases identical to TRBD1. The CDR3 runs to 14 residues. Losses at the gene ends were 3 bases for V and 5 bases for J; bases not matched to a gene: 6. Germline V gives CDR1 KGHSH, CDR2 LQKENI. CDR3 coding DNA: TGTGCCAGCTCACCGCAAGGACAGGTGGAGACCCAGTACTTC. Its translation: CASSPQGQVETQYF.